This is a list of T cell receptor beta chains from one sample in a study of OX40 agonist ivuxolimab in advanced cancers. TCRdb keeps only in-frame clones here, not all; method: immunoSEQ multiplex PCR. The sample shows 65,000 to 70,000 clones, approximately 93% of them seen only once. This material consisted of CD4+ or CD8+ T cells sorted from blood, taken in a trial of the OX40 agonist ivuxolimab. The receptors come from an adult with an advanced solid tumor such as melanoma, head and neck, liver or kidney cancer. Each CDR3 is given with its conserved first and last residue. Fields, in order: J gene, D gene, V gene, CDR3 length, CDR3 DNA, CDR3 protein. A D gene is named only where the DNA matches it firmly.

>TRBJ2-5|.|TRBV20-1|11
TGCAGTGCTAGGAGTGGAGAGACCCAGTACTTC
CSARSGETQYF
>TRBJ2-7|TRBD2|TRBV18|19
TGTGCCAGCTCACCCACGGGACTAGCGACGACACCAAGCTCCTACGAGCAGTACTTC
CASSPTGLATTPSSYEQYF
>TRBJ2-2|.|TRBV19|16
TGTGCCAGTAGTAAAGGGGAACTAGGACCCGCCGGGGAGCTGTTTTTT
CASSKGELGPAGELFF
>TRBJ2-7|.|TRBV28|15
TGTGCCAGCACCCGAGTGAGTCGGAGCTCCTACGAGCAGTACTTC
CASTRVSRSSYEQYF
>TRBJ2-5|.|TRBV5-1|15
TGCGCCAGCAGCTTGGCAGGGGTAGGCTTAGAGACCCAGTACTTC
CASSLAGVGLETQYF
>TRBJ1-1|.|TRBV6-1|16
TGTGCCAGCAGTGAACGCAGACAGACCCGAAACACTGAAGCTTTCTTT
CASSERRQTRNTEAFF
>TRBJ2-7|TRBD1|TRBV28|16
TGTGCCAGCAGTTCTCCGACCGGGACAGGTCCTCTCGAGCAGTACTTC
CASSSPTGTGPLEQYF
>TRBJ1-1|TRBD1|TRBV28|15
TGTGCCAGCAGCTTGACAGGGGTTGTGAACACTGAAGCTTTCTTT
CASSLTGVVNTEAFF
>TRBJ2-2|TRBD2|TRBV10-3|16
TGTGCCATCAGTGAAGGAGCGGGAGGGCCCAGCGGGGAGCTGTTTTTT
CAISEGAGGPSGELFF
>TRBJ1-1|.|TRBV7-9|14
TGTGCCAGCGTTTTGGACAGCCCGGGAACTGAAGCTTTCTTT
CASVLDSPGTEAFF
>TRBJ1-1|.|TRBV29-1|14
TGCAGCGTCTCTCAAGGCAGGGGAGGAACTGAAGCTTTCTTT
CSVSQGRGGTEAFF
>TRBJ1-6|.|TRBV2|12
TGTGCCAGCAGCGACTTGGCCATTCCCCTCCACTTT
CASSDLAIPLHF
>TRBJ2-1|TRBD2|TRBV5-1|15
TGCGCCAGCAGCTTTGGGACTAGCGGGAGCGATGAGCAGTTCTTC
CASSFGTSGSDEQFF
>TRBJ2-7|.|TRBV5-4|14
TGTGCCAGCAGCCATTGGGACAAATACTACGAGCAGTACTTC
CASSHWDKYYEQYF
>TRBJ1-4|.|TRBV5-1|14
TGCGCCAGCAGCCAAGAAACAACTAATGAAAAACTGTTTTTT
CASSQETTNEKLFF
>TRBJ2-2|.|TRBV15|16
TGTGCCACCAGCAGAGATATTGACATCTACACCGGGGAGCTGTTTTTT
CATSRDIDIYTGELFF
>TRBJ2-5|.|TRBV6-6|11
TGTGCCAGCAGCCCTATGGAGACCCAGTACTTC
CASSPMETQYF